This T cell receptor beta chain comes out of a study of shared clonotypes between healthy human individuals (TCRdb year 2020). Notes on the research overall: A couple of women and a few men aged 18 to 49 years were included in the cohort. For each donor, CD4 naive and CD4 memory were each given three plates, CD8 naive was given two plates, and CD8 memory was given one plate. To estimate repertoire size and how much clonotypes are shared between individuals, the study performed deep sequencing of blood TCR repertoires from a few healthy adults. To increase sequencing depth and limit assay-specific biases, TCR repertoire library preparation and sequencing were carried out by different laboratories using diverse techniques. Per donor, leukapheresis produced somewhere between about 0.8 and 9 billion PBMCs. The research as a whole found: Compared with non-shared clonotypes, clonotypes shared by all four sorted-subset donors had higher generation probabilities. Because the study included only a small number of donors, the genetic and exposure-history diversity represented was limited. Based on pairwise subsampling, the degree of clonotype sharing among donors was expected to be affected by sequencing depth. About 5% of naive CD4, 3.5% of naive CD8, 2.3% of memory CD4, and around 0.4% of memory CD8 clonotypes were shared across several donors. Naive subsets generally had larger estimated clonotype richness than memory subsets. Even with the large sequencing depth, rarefaction of the sorted-subset datasets indicated that sequencing was incomplete. Sampling was limited to blood, and TCR repertoires in tissue likely differ from TCR repertoires in blood.

This clone was picked up a small number of times. Its recognized antigen is unknown. Per-base qualities were not stored, and no clone one base away is much larger. Using the deep immunoSEQ assay, multiplex PCR amplified TCR CDR3 regions from genomic DNA. Extracted genomic DNA from each cell subset was distributed evenly across all wells of several immunoSEQ 96-well plates, and each plate was treated as a replicate. For sorted subsets, roughly 200 ng of genomic DNA, equivalent to 25,000 to 35,000 T cell genomes, went into each replicate PCR. The purified libraries were quantified using a Qubit 3.0 fluorometer, sized with a Bioanalyzer 2100, and then quantified again using the KAPA Library Quantification kit. A separate single-read 150-cycle Illumina NextSeq 550 flow cell was used to sequence each immunoSEQ 96-well plate. The original methods were these. The immunoSEQ output contained only junctional sequences without quality scores, so filtering could not match that applied to full-length reads. Sequences were annotated with PyIR, a Python wrapper for IgBLAST v1.9, and V/J genes and CDR3 were assigned using IMGT germline references. Reads were removed for weak V/J assignments (E-value above 1e-6), missing CDR3, stop codons, out-of-frame junctions, or ambiguous translated residues. V3J clonotypes were defined as sequences sharing the same inferred V gene, J gene, and CDR3 amino acid sequence. The percentage overlap between two repertoires was calculated by dividing the number of shared unique clonotypes by the size of the smaller repertoire. Three approaches were used to assess repertoire richness: RTK rarefaction, the Chao1 estimator, and Recon v2.1 estimates of unobserved clonotypes. OLGA was used to compute generation probabilities for all TCRbeta clonotypes that the gDNA method yielded from a few donors. TCRdb re-hosts the immuneACCESS table, in-frame sequences only. Its copies lack some clones; in the studies checked, an unresolved V gene accounts for under half of them, and the cause for the rest is not known. Clonal size and the V and J genes are those of that table, whereas D and trimming came from the DNA. The sample table shows some 630,000 clones, and 60% to 80% are seen once. The ten largest clones take up 1.5% to 2% of the sample.

Healthy HIV-negative adults with no recently reported acute infections or vaccinations were included as donors. Only Caucasian adults living in Nashville, Tennessee, USA were represented among the donors. CD4+ T cells were enriched through magnetic negative selection, after which naive cells were positively selected on CD45RA and the remaining negative fraction served as the memory subset. Blood was collected by leukapheresis, and PBMCs were isolated by Ficoll-Histopaque density gradient centrifugation and then cryopreserved in liquid nitrogen vapor phase. Purity and quantity of every magnetically sorted T cell population were checked by analytical flow cytometry. Each sorted fraction had its genomic DNA isolated and then quantified by UV absorbance on a Nanodrop 2000c. V trim: 10 bases; J trim: 4 bases; unmatched bases: 7. From the cysteine up to the phenylalanine, the CDR3 has a length of 13 residues. Only the CDR3 region is kept as DNA, spanning 39 bases read in frame from base 1. The germline V gene encodes CDR1 LNHDA and CDR2 SQIVND (reference sequence).

The chain links TRBV19 with TRBJ1-2; TRBD1 matches 9 bases in the middle. The TCR was taken from a woman in her thirties in good health. The sample taken for sequencing was memory CD4+ T cells sorted from blood. Explained via the paper, the cell subset or site label denotes: CD45RA-negative fraction. The DNA is as follows: TGTGCCACCTGGGACAGGGTCTTCTATGGCTACACCTTC. This yields the protein CATWDRVFYGYTF.